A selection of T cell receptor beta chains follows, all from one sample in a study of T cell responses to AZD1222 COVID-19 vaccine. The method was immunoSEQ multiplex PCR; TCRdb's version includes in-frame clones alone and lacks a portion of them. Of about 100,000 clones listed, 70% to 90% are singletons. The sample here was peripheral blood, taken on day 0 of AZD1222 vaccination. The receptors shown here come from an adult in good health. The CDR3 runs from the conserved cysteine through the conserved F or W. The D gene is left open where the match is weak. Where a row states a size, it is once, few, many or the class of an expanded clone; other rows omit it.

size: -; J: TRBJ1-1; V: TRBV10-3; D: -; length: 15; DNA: TGTGCCATCAAAGCGGGCGGGGGGCCGAACACTGAAGCTTTCTTT; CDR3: CAIKAGGGPNTEAFF
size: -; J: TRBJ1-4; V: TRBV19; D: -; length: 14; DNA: TGTGCCAGTAGTACACAGGGCTTACGTGAAAAACTGTTTTTT; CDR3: CASSTQGLREKLFF
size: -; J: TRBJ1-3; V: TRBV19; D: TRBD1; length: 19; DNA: TGTGCCAGTAGTATTCCGAGACAGGGGGCACTCAGAAAAGGAAACACCATATATTTT; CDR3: CASSIPRQGALRKGNTIYF
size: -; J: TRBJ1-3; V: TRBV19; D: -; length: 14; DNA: TGTGCCAGTAGTATAGGAAGCTCTGGAAACACCATATATTTT; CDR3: CASSIGSSGNTIYF
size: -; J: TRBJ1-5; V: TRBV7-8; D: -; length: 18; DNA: TGTGCCAGCAGCTCGACAGCGGTATCTCCTCCTAGCAATCAGCCCCAGCATTTT; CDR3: CASSSTAVSPPSNQPQHF
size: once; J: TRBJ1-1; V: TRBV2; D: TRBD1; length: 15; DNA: TGTGCCAGCGTTAAGATGACAGGGGGCGGCACTGAAGCTTTCTTT; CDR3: CASVKMTGGGTEAFF
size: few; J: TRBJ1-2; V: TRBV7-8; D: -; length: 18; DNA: TGTGCCAGCAGCTTGCTCTGGGGGGAGGGAGCAGCTAACTATGGCTACACCTTC; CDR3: CASSLLWGEGAANYGYTF
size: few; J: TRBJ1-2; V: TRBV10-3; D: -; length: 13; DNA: TGTGCCATCAGTGAACCGGTTGCATATGGCTACACCTTC; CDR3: CAISEPVAYGYTF
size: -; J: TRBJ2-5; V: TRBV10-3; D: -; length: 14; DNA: TGTGCCATCAGTGGTAGACTGTCCCAAGAGACCCAGTACTTC; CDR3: CAISGRLSQETQYF
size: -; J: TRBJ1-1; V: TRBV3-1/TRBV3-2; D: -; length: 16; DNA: TGTGCCAGCAGCCAAGAGGTCGACGGATGGGGCTCTGAAGCTTTCTTT; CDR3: CASSQEVDGWGSEAFF
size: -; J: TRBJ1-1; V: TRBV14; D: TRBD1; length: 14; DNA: TGTGCCAGCAGCTTTGGACAGGGCAACACTGAAGCTTTCTTT; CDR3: CASSFGQGNTEAFF
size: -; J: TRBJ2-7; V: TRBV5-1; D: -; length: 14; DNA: TGCGCCAGCAGCTTGGACGGCGGGACAGTCGAGCAGTACTTC; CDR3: CASSLDGGTVEQYF
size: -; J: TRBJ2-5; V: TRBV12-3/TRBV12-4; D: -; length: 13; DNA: TGTGCCATCTTTTTCAGGGTTGAAGAGACCCAGTACTTC; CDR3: CAIFFRVEETQYF
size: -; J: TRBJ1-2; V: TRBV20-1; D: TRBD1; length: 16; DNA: TGCAGTGCTAGTAGGGGGGCAGGGGGACTTTCCTATGGCTACACCTTC; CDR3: CSASRGAGGLSYGYTF
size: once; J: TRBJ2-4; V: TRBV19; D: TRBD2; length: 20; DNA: TGTGCCAGTAGTATCTGGGGAACTAGCGGGAGCATCGTCGCCAAAAACATTCAGTACTTC; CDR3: CASSIWGTSGSIVAKNIQYF
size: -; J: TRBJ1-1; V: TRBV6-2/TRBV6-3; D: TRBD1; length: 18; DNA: TGTGCCAGCAGTTACGAGGACAGGGGACAGCTATGGAACACTGAAGCTTTCTTT; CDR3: CASSYEDRGQLWNTEAFF
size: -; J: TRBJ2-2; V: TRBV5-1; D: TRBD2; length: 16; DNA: TGCGCCAGCAGCCCGCTAGCGGGGGTGAACACCGGGGAGCTGTTTTTT; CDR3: CASSPLAGVNTGELFF
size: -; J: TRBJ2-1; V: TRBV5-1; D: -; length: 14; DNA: TGTGCCAGCAGCTCCTTACAGGTGCACAATGAGCAGTTCTTC; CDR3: CASSSLQVHNEQFF
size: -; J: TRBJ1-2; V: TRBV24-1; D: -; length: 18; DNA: TGTGCCACGAGTTTCACGCAGGGAGGAGAAAGAGCTAACTATGGCTACACCTTC; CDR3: CATSFTQGGERANYGYTF
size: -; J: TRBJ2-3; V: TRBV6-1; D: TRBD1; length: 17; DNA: TGTGCCAGCAGTGAAGCAGCGGGACAGGGCACATTGGATACGCAGTATTTT; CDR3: CASSEAAGQGTLDTQYF
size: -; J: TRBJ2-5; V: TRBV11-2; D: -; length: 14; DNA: TGTGCCAGCAGCTTAGCGGGAGTCCAAGAGACCCAGTACTTC; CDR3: CASSLAGVQETQYF
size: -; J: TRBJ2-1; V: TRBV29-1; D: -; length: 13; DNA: TGCAGCGTCGGGCGAGGGTCCTACAATGAGCAGTTCTTC; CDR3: CSVGRGSYNEQFF
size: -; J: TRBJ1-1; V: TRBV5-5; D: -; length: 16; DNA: TGTGCCAGCAGCTTCAGCATCGGGGGTCAGAACACTGAAGCTTTCTTT; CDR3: CASSFSIGGQNTEAFF
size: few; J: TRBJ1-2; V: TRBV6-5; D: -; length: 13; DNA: TGTGCCAGCGGGGACCAGGGAAACTATGGCTACACCTTC; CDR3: CASGDQGNYGYTF